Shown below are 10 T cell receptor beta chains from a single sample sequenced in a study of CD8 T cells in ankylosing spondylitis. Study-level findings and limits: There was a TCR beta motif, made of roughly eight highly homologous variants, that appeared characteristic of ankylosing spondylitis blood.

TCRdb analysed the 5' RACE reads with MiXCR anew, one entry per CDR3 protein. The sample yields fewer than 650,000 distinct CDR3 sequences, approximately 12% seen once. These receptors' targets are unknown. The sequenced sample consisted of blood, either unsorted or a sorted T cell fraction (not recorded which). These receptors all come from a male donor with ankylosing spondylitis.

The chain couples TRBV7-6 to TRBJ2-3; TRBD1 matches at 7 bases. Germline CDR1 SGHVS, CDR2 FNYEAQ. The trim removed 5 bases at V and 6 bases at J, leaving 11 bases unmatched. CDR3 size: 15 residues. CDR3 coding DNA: TGTGCCAGCAGCCGCCGGGACAGCCTAACGGATACGCAGTATTTT. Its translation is CASSRRDSLTDTQYF.

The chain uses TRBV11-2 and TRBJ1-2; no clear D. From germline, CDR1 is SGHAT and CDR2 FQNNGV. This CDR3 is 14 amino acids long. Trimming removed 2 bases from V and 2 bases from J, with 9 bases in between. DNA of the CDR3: TGTGCCAGCAGCTTACAGTCAGGAAACTATGGCTACACCTTC. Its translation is CASSLQSGNYGYTF.

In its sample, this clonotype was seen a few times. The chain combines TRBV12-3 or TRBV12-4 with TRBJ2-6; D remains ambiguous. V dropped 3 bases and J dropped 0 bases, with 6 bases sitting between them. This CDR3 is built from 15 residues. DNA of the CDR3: TGTGCCAGCAGTTTCCGGAACTCTGGGGCCAACGTCCTGACTTTC. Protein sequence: CASSFRNSGANVLTF.

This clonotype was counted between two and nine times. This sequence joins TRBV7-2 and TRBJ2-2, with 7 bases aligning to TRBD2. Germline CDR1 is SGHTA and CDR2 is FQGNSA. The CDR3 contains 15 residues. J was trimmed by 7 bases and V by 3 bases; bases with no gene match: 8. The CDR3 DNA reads TGTGCCAGCAGCTTTACCGGGACTATCCGCGGGGAGCTGTTTTTT. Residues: CASSFTGTIRGELFF.

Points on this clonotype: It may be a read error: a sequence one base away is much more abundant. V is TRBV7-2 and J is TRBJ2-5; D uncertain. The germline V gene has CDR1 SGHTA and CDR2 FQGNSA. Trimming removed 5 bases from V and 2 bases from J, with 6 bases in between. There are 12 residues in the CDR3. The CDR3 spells CASSVQQETQYF. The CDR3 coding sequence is TGTGCCAGCAGCGTCCAGCAAGAGACCCAGTACTTC.

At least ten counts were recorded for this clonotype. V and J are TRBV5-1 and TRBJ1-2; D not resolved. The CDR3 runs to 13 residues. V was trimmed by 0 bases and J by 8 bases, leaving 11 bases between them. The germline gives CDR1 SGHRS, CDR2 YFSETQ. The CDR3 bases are TGCGCCAGCAGCTTGGCCGGGGTGGGAGGCTACACCTTC. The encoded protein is CASSLAGVGGYTF.

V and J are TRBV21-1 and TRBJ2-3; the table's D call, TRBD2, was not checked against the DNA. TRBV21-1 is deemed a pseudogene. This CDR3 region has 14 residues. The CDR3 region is CASSKGGRPDTQYF. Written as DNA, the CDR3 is TGTGCCAGCAGCAAAGGGGGAAGGCCAGATACGCAGTATTTT.

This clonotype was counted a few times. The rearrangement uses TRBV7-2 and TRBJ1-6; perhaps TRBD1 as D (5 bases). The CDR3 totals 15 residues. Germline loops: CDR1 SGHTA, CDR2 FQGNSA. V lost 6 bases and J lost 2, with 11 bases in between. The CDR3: CASRRGGTYNSPLHF. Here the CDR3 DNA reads TGTGCCAGCAGGAGGGGTGGAACCTATAATTCACCCCTCCACTTT.

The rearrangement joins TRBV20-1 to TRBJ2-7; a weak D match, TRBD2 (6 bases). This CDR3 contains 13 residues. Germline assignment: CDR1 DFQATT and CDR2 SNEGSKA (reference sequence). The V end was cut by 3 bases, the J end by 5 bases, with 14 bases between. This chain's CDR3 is CSARVGLRDEQYF. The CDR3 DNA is TGCAGTGCTAGGGTGGGACTTCGTGACGAGCAGTACTTC.

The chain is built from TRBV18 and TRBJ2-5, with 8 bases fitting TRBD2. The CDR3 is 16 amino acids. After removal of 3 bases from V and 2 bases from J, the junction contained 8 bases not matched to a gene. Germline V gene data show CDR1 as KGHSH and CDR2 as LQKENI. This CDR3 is CASSPETSGAQETQYF. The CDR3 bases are TGTGCCAGCTCACCGGAAACTAGCGGAGCACAAGAGACCCAGTACTTC. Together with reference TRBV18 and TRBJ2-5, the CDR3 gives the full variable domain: NAGVMQNPRHLVRRRGQEARLRCSPMKGHSHVYWYRQLPEEGLKFMVYLQKENIIDESGMPKERFSAEFPKEGPSILRIQQVVRGDSAAYFCASSPETSGAQETQYFGPGTRLLVL.